This T cell receptor (beta chain) came from a study of blood T cell repertoires in COVID-19. Study-level background: Acute and convalescent COVID-19 specimens originated in the United States, Italy and Spain. Sample material is recorded as cDNA or gDNA derived from T cells, B-cell-depleted T cells, or PBMCs.

This CDR3 region has 16 residues. Per germline, CDR1 LGHNA and CDR2 YNFKEQ. Trimming removed 3 bases at V and 4 bases at J, with 16 bases between. Per the original methods: Amplified reference gene primers provided the basis for estimating nucleated cell counts. Repertoires were generated with immunoSEQ multiplex PCR, while TCRdb's copy carries only in-frame clones and drops some. V and J calls and clone size are those listed in that table; D and trimming were worked out from the DNA. The table lists under 80,000 clones, roughly nine tenths of them singletons. This chain links TRBV4-2 with TRBJ1-3; D is perhaps TRBD1 (5 bases). The sample consisted of peripheral blood. The receptor comes from an elderly man in a cohort sampled during active COVID-19. The DNA of the CDR3 is TGTGCCAGCAGCCATGGGGGGAACTTCTACGGAAACACCATATATTTT. Its protein product is CASSHGGNFYGNTIYF.